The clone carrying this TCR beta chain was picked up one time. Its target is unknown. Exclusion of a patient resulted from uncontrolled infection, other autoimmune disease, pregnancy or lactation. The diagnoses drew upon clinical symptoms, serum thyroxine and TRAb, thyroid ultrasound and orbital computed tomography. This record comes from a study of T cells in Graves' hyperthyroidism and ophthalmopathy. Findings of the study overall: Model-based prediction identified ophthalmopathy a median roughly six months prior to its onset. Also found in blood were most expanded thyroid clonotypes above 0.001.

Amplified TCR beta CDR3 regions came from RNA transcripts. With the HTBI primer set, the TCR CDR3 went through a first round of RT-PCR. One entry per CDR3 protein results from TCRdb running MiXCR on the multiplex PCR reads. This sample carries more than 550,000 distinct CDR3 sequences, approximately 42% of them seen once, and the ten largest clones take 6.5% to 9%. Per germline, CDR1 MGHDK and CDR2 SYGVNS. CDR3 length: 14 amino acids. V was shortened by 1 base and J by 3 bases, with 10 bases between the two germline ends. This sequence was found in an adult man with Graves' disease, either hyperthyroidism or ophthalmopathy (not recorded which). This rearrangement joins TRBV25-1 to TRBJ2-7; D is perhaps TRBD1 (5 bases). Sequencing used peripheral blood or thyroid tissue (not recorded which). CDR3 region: CASSEWGRDYEQYF. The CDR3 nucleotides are TGTGCCAGCAGTGAATGGGGCAGGGACTACGAGCAGTACTTC.